This paragraph covers one T cell receptor (beta chain) sequence. V dropped 6 bases and J dropped 5; count of bases not matched to a gene: 4. The germline CDR1 and CDR2 sequences are LGHNT and FRNRAP. The CDR3 has 14 amino acids. This table comes from immunoSEQ multiplex PCR, and its TCRdb copy is limited to in-frame clones, with some not included. The sample lists more than 45,000 clones, 93% occurring once. This entry belongs to a study of T cell changes during pregnancy in multiple sclerosis. The source of this sequence is a female donor with multiple sclerosis, enrolled in a pregnancy study. The material sequenced was CD8+ T cells from peripheral blood mononuclear cells, taken in the second trimester of pregnancy. The chain links TRBV12-5 to TRBJ1-5, with 10 bases fitting TRBD1. CDR3 loop: CASGSGTGDQPQHF. The CDR3 nucleotides read TGTGCTAGTGGCTCCGGGACAGGGGATCAGCCCCAGCATTTT.